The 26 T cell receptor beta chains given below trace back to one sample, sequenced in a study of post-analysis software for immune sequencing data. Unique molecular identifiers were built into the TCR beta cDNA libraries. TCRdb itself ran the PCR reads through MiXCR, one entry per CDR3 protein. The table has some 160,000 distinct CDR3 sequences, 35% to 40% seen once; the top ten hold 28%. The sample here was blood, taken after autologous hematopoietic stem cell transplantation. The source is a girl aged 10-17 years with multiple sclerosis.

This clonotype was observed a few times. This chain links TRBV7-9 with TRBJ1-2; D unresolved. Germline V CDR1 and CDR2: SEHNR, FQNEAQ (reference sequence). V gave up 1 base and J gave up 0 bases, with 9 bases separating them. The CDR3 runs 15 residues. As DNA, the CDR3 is TGTGCCAGCAGCTTAGACCCCCCCGCTAACTATGGCTACACCTTC. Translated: CASSLDPPANYGYTF.

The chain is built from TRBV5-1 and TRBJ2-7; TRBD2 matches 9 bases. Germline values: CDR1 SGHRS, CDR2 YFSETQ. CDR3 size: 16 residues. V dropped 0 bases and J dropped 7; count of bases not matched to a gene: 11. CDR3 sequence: CASSLGGLARGNEQYF. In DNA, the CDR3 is TGCGCCAGCAGCTTGGGGGGACTAGCTAGGGGCAATGAGCAGTACTTC.

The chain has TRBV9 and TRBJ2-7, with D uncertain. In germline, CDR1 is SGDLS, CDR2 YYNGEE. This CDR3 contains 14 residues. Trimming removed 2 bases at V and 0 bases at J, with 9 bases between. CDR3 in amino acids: CASSVGLSSYEQYF. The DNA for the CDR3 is TGTGCCAGCAGCGTTGGGCTGAGCTCCTACGAGCAGTACTTC.

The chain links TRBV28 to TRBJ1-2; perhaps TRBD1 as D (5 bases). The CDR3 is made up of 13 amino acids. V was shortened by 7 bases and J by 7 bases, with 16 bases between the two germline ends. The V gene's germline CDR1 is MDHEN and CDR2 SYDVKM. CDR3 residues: CASTPYQGPGYTF. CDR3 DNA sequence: TGTGCCAGCACGCCTTACCAGGGTCCTGGCTACACCTTC.

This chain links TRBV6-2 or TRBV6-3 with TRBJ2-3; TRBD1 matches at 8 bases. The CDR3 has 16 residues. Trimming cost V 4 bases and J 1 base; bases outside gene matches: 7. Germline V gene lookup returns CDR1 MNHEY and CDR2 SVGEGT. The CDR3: CASSSPGTGRTDTQYF. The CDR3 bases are TGTGCCAGCAGTTCACCCGGGACAGGACGCACAGATACGCAGTATTTT.

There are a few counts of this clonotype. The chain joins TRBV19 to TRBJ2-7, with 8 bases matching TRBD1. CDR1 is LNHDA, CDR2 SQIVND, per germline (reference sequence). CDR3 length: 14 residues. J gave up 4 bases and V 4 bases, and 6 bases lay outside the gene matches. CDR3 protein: CASSKDYRGYEQYF. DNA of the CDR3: TGTGCCAGTAGTAAGGATTACAGGGGGTACGAGCAGTACTTC.

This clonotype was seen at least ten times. Here the CDR3 reads CSATDMANTEAFF. CDR3 coding DNA: TGCAGTGCCACCGACATGGCGAACACTGAAGCTTTCTTT. The rearrangement joins TRBV20-1 to TRBJ1-1; D uncertain. The CDR3 runs 13 residues. Germline values: CDR1 DFQATT, CDR2 SNEGSKA (reference sequence). V lost 6 bases to trimming and J lost 1 base, with 12 bases between them.

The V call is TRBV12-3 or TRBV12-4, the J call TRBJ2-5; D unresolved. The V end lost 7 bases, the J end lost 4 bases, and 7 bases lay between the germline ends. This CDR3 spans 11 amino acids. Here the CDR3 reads CASTPGETQYF. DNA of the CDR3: TGTGCCAGCACCCCAGGAGAGACCCAGTACTTC.

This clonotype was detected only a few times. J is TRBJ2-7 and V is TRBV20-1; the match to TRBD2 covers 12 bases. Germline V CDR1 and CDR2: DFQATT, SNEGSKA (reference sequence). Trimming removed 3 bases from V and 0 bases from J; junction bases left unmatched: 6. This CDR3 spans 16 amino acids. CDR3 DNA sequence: TGCAGTGCTAGGGGGACTAGCGGGCTATACTCCTACGAGCAGTACTTC. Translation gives CSARGTSGLYSYEQYF.

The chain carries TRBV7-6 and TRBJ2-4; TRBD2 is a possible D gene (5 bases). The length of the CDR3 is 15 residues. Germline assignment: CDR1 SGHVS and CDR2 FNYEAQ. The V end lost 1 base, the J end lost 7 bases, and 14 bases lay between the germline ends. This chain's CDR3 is CASSLGAGVGNIQYF. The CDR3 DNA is TGTGCCAGCAGCTTAGGTGCGGGTGTAGGGAACATTCAGTACTTC.

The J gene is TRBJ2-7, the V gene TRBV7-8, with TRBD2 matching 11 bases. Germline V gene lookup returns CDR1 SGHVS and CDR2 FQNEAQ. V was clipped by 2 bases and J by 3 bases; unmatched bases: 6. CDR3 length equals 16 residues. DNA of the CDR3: TGTGCCAGCAGCTTATTGACCGGGACTAGCGGCTACGAGCAGTACTTC. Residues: CASSLLTGTSGYEQYF.

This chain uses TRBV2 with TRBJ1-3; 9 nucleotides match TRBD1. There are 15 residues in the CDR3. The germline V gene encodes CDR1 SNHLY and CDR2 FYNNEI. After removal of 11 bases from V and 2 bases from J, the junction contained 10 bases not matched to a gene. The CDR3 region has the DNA TGTGCCTGTATCACGGGGGACAGGGCTGGAAACACCATATATTTT. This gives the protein CACITGDRAGNTIYF.

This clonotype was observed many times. This CDR3 is CASSLSSYNEQFF. CDR3 sequence (DNA): TGTGCCAGCAGCCTCTCCTCCTACAATGAGCAGTTCTTC. This chain uses TRBV27 with TRBJ2-1; D is unresolved. CDR1 is MNHEY and CDR2 is SMNVEV in the germline V gene (reference sequence). Trimming removed 6 bases from V and 0 bases from J, with 6 bases in between. This CDR3 has 13 residues.

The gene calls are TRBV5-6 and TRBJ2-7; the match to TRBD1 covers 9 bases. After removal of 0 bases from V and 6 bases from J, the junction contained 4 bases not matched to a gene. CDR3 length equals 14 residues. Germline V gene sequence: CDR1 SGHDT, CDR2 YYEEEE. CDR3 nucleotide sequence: TGTGCCAGCAGCTTGGTTGGGACAGGGTTCGAGCAGTACTTC. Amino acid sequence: CASSLVGTGFEQYF.

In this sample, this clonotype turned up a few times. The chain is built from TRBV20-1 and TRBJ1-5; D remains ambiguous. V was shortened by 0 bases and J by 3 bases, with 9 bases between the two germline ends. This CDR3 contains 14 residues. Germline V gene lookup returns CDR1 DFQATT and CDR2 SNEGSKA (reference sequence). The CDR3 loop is CSARDAGNNQPQHF. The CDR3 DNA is TGCAGTGCTAGAGACGCAGGTAACAATCAGCCCCAGCATTTT.

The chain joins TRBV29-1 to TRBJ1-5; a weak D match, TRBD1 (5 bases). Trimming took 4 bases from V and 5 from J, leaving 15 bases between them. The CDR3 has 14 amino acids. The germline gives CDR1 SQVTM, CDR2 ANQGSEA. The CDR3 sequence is CSVGGEMGDQPQHF. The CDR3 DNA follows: TGCAGCGTTGGAGGGGAAATGGGAGATCAGCCCCAGCATTTT.

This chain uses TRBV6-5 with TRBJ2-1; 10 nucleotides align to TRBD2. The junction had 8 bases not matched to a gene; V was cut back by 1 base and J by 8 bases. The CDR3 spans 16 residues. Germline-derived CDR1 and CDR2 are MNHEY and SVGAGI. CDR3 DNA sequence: TGTGCCAGCAGTTACTACGCTAGCGGGAGTTTGGATGAGCAGTTCTTC. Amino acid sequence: CASSYYASGSLDEQFF.

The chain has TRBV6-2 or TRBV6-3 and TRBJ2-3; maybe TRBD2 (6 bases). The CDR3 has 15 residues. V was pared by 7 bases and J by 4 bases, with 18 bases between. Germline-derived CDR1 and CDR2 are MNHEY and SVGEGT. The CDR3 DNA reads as TGTGCCAGCACCTCCCTGGCGGGAATCGCAGATACGCAGTATTTT. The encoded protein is CASTSLAGIADTQYF.

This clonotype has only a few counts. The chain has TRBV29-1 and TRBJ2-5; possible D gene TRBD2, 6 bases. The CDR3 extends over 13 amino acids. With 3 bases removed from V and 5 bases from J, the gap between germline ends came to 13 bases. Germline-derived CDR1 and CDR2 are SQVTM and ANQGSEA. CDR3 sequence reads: CSVDPLAGETQYF. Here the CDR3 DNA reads TGCAGCGTTGACCCACTAGCTGGGGAGACCCAGTACTTC.

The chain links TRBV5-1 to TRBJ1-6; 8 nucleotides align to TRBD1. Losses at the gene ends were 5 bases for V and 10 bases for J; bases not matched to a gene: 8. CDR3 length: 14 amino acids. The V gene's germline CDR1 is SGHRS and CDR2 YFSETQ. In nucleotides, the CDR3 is TGCGCCAGCAGGGAAACAGGGGGGGAGTCACCCCTCCACTTT. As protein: CASRETGGESPLHF.

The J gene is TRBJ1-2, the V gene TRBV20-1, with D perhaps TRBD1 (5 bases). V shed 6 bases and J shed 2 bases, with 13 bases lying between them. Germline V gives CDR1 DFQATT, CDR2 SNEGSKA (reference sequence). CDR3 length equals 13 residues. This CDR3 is CSATTGQNYGYTF. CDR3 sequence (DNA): TGCAGTGCAACAACCGGACAAAACTATGGCTACACCTTC.

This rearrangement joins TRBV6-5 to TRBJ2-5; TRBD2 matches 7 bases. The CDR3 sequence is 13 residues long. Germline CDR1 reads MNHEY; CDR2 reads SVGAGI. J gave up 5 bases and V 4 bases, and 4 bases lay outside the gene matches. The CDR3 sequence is CASSFHGGETQYF. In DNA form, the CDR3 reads TGTGCCAGCAGTTTCCACGGGGGGGAGACCCAGTACTTC.

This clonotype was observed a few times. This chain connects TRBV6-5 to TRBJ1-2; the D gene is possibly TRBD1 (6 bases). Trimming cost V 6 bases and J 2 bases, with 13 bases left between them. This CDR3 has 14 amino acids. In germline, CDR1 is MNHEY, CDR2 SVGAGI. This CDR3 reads CASRRDIANYGYTF. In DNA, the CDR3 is TGTGCCAGCAGGAGGGACATCGCCAACTATGGCTACACCTTC.

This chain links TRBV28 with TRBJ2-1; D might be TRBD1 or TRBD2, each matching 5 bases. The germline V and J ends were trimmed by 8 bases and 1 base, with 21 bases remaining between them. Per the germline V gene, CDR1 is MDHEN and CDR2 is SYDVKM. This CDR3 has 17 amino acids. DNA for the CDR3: TGTGCCAGCCCTCCATTGGGGGTAGCCCCGTCCTACAATGAGCAGTTCTTC. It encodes CASPPLGVAPSYNEQFF.

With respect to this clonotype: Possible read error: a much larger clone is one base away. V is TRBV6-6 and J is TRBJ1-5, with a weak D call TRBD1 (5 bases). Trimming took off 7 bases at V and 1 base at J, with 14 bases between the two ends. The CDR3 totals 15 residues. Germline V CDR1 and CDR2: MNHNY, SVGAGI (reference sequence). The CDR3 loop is CASTGGGGSNQPQHF. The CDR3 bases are TGTGCCAGCACGGGTGGGGGTGGAAGCAATCAGCCCCAGCATTTT.

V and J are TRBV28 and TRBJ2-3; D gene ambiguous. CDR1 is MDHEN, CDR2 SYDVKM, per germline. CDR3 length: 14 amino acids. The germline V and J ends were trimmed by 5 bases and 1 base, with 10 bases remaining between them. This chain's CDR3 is CASSVVAGTDTQYF. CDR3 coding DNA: TGTGCCAGCAGTGTGGTCGCAGGCACAGATACGCAGTATTTT.